This TCR beta chain is drawn from a study of identifying expanded T cells in peripheral blood. No infections or other immune events were documented during collection. A note on this clone: Antigen specificity is unknown.

Data came from immunoSEQ multiplex PCR; TCRdb stores just in-frame clones and leaves some out. The sample holds under 70,000 clones, about 89% seen once. V lost 3 bases to trimming and J lost 0 bases, with 12 bases between them. This CDR3 contains 16 residues. The germline CDR1 and CDR2 sequences are MNHNS and SASEGT. Study-wide findings and caveats: Variance in clone template counts between approximately 2-week samples significantly increased with total template count across all healthy donors.

The V gene is TRBV6-1, the J gene TRBJ1-3; D unresolved. Sequencing was performed on blood. The receptor comes from a person aged 18-70 years in good health. CDR3 region: CASSESRELSGNTIYF. For the CDR3, the DNA is TGTGCCAGCAGTGAGAGCCGGGAGCTCTCTGGAAACACCATATATTTT.